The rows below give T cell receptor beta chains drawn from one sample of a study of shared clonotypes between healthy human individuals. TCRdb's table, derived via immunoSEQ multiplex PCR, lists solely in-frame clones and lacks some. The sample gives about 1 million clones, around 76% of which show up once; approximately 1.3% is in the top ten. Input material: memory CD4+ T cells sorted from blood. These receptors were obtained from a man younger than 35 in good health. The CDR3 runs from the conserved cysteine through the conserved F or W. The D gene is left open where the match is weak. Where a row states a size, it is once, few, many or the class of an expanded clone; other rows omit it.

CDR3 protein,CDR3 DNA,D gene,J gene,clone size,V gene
CASSVSGRNEKLFF,TGTGCCAGCAGCGTTTCAGGGCGCAATGAAAAACTGTTTTTT,.,TRBJ1-4,.,TRBV9
CASSLYGRAYNEQFF,TGTGCCAGCAGCTTATACGGGAGGGCCTACAATGAGCAGTTCTTC,TRBD2,TRBJ2-1,.,TRBV13
CASSQGPSTFQETQYF,TGCGCCAGCAGCCAAGGCCCTTCGACTTTTCAAGAGACCCAGTACTTC,.,TRBJ2-5,once,TRBV4-1
CASSLIREYGYTF,TGTGCCAGCAGTTTAATTCGGGAATATGGCTACACCTTC,.,TRBJ1-2,.,TRBV6-4
CASSIQQGNGELFF,TGTGCCAGTAGTATTCAACAGGGCAACGGGGAGCTGTTTTTT,.,TRBJ2-2,.,TRBV19
CASSEEPSTGELFF,TGCGCCAGCAGTGAGGAGCCTAGCACCGGGGAGCTGTTTTTT,.,TRBJ2-2,.,TRBV10-1
CASSVANYEQYF,TGCGCCAGCAGTGTAGCGAACTACGAGCAGTACTTC,.,TRBJ2-7,few,TRBV10-2
CASSYYSDRSYEQYF,TGTGCCAGCAGTTACTATTCGGACAGGTCCTACGAGCAGTACTTC,TRBD1,TRBJ2-7,.,TRBV6-5
CAWSVRGGGNFQPQHF,TGTGCCTGGAGTGTACGGGGGGGAGGTAATTTTCAGCCCCAGCATTTT,.,TRBJ1-5,.,TRBV30
CASSQYRQGHYNEQFF,TGTGCCAGCAGTCAATACCGACAGGGACACTACAATGAGCAGTTCTTC,TRBD1,TRBJ2-1,many,TRBV28
CASSYSALSTDTQYF,TGTGCCAGCAGTTACTCGGCTCTTAGCACAGATACGCAGTATTTT,.,TRBJ2-3,.,TRBV6-5
CASSLGGLVTGELFF,TGTGCCAGCAGCTTAGGGGGGCTCGTCACCGGGGAGCTGTTTTTT,.,TRBJ2-2,.,TRBV7-2
CASSTGGDYGYTF,TGTGCCAGCAGCACCGGGGGGGACTATGGCTACACCTTC,.,TRBJ1-2,.,TRBV6-5
CASSLAGGSDTQYF,TGTGCCAGCAGCTTAGCGGGGGGTTCTGATACGCAGTATTTT,.,TRBJ2-3,.,TRBV7-9
CASSDGGGSTDTQYF,TGTGCCAGCAGTGACGGGGGAGGTAGCACAGATACGCAGTATTTT,.,TRBJ2-3,.,TRBV6-4
CASSPFGDSSTDTQYF,TGTGCCAGCTCACCGTTCGGGGATTCTAGCACAGATACGCAGTATTTT,.,TRBJ2-3,.,TRBV18
CAISGDRPGGYNEQFF,TGTGCCATCAGTGGGGACCGCCCGGGGGGGTACAATGAGCAGTTCTTC,TRBD2,TRBJ2-1,.,TRBV10-3